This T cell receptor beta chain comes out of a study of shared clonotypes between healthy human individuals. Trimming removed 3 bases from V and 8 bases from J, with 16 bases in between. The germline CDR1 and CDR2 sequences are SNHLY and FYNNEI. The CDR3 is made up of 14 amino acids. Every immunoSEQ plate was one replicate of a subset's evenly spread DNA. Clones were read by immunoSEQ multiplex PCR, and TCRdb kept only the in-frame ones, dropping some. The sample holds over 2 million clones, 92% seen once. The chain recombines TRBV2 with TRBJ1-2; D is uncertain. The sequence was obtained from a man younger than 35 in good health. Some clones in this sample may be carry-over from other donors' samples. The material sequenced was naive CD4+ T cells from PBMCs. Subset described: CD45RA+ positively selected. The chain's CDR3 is CASSEEAGGEGYTF. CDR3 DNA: TGTGCCAGCAGTGAGGAGGCCGGCGGAGAAGGCTACACCTTC. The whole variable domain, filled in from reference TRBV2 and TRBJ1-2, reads EPEVTQTPSHQVTQMGQEVILRCVPISNHLYFYWYRQILGQKVEFLVSFYNNEISEKSEIFDDQFSVERPDGSNFTLKIRSTKLEDSAMYFCASSEEAGGEGYTFGSGTRLTVV.